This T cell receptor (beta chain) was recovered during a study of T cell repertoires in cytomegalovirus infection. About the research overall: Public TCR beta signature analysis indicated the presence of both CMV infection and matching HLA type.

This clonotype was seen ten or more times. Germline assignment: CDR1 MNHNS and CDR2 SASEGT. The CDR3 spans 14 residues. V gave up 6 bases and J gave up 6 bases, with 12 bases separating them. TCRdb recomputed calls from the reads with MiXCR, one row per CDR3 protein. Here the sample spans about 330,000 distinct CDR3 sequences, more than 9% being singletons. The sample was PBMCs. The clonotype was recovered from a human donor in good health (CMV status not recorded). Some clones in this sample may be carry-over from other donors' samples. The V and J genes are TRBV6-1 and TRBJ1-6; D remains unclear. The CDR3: CASRVDGSNSPLHF. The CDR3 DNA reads TGTGCCAGCAGGGTCGACGGCAGTAATTCACCCCTCCACTTT.